Listed below are T cell receptor beta chains from one sample, sequenced in a study of sequential checkpoint blockade in melanoma. Assay used: immunoSEQ multiplex PCR; TCRdb lists only in-frame clones, some missing. Of roughly 9,100 clones in the sample, approximately 25% are singletons; the top ten hold about 10%. Sequencing was performed on tumor tissue (inferred from file names), taken from a patient given nivolumab and ipilimumab in sequence. These receptors all stem from a human donor with melanoma. The CDR3 runs from the conserved cysteine through the conserved F or W. A D gene is named only where the DNA matches it firmly. A row's size may be missing; if present it is once, few, many or a size class.

V	size	D	J	CDR3	DNA
TRBV4-1	few	.	TRBJ2-5	CASSQDRASELQETQYF	TGCGCCAGCAGCCAAGATCGGGCTAGCGAGTTACAAGAGACCCAGTACTTC
TRBV1	few	.	TRBJ1-1	CTHARSNPKDGHTEAFF	TGCACCCACGCTCGAAGTAACCCAAAGGACGGACACACTGAAGCTTTCTTT
TRBV7-6	many	.	TRBJ1-1	CASSLAGINTEAFF	TGTGCCAGCAGCTTGGCTGGGATAAACACTGAAGCTTTCTTT
TRBV29-1	.	.	TRBJ2-2	CSVSGVNTGELFF	TGCAGCGTTTCAGGGGTCAACACCGGGGAGCTGTTTTTT
TRBV10-2	.	TRBD2	TRBJ2-3	CASAGGLTDTQYF	TGCGCCAGCGCGGGGGGCCTGACAGATACGCAGTATTTT
TRBV18	few	.	TRBJ1-5	CASSPAQGNQPQHF	TGTGCCAGCTCACCGGCTCAGGGCAATCAGCCCCAGCATTTT
TRBV10-2	.	.	TRBJ1-5	CASSLHKGWDQPQHF	TGCGCCAGCAGTTTACATAAGGGCTGGGACCAGCCCCAGCATTTT
TRBV6-8	few	.	TRBJ2-1	CASSYSDSGYNEQFF	TGTGCCAGCAGTTACTCCGACTCCGGCTACAATGAGCAGTTCTTC
TRBV6-8	few	.	TRBJ1-3	CASSYGRLSGNTIYF	TGTGCCAGCAGTTACGGGCGTCTCTCTGGAAACACCATATATTTT
TRBV18	.	.	TRBJ2-7	CASSITGYGAYEQYF	TGTGCCAGCTCAATTACAGGGTACGGGGCCTACGAGCAGTACTTC
TRBV18	once	.	TRBJ2-1	CASSPQGMGNEQFF	TGTGCCAGCTCACCACAGGGCATGGGCAATGAGCAGTTCTTC
TRBV6-8	medium-sized	TRBD1	TRBJ1-6	CASRLPSSTGGSSPLHF	TGTGCCAGCAGACTCCCATCATCAACAGGGGGCAGTTCACCCCTCCACTTT
TRBV5-1	.	TRBD1	TRBJ1-2	CASSLGQGAGGYTF	TGCGCCAGCAGCTTGGGGCAGGGGGCCGGGGGCTACACCTTC
TRBV7-6	few	.	TRBJ2-1	CASSLGQVSYNEQFF	TGTGCCAGCAGCTTAGGACAGGTCTCCTACAATGAGCAGTTCTTC
TRBV19	.	.	TRBJ1-5	CASRRPEGGNQPQHF	TGTGCCAGTCGCCGGCCGGAAGGGGGCAATCAGCCCCAGCATTTT
TRBV19	.	.	TRBJ1-3	CASKEWNGNTIYF	TGTGCCAGTAAAGAATGGAATGGGAACACCATATATTTT
TRBV6-8	.	.	TRBJ2-1	CASSGIQGSNEQFF	TGTGCCAGCAGTGGGATACAGGGATCGAATGAGCAGTTCTTC
TRBV6-8	.	.	TRBJ2-7	CASGLSFSYEQYF	TGTGCCAGCGGGTTGTCCTTCTCCTACGAGCAGTACTTC
TRBV11-3	few	.	TRBJ2-2	CASSLKGGAPGELFF	TGTGCCAGCAGCTTAAAAGGGGGGGCACCCGGGGAGCTGTTTTTT
TRBV4-1	few	.	TRBJ1-2	CASSQAQGGGSTGYTF	TGCGCCAGCAGCCAAGCACAGGGAGGAGGGAGTACCGGCTACACCTTC
TRBV18	.	.	TRBJ1-1	CASSPVALNTEAFF	TGTGCCAGCTCACCAGTGGCCTTGAACACTGAAGCTTTCTTT
TRBV9	.	.	TRBJ2-2	CASSVNRANTGELFF	TGTGCCAGCAGCGTAAACAGAGCGAACACCGGGGAGCTGTTTTTT
TRBV6-8	.	TRBD1	TRBJ1-3	CASSAGQGSGNTIYF	TGTGCCAGCAGCGCAGGACAGGGGTCTGGAAACACCATATATTTT
TRBV9	medium-sized	.	TRBJ1-1	CASSVTGKSEAFF	TGTGCCAGCAGCGTAACAGGGAAAAGTGAAGCTTTCTTT
TRBV7-8	few	.	TRBJ1-4	CATAGTTNEKLFF	TGTGCCACCGCGGGGACAACTAATGAAAAACTGTTTTTT
TRBV19	.	TRBD1	TRBJ2-2	CASSRGGTAIVGELFF	TGTGCCAGTAGTAGAGGTGGGACAGCAATTGTCGGGGAGCTGTTTTTT
TRBV6-8	few	.	TRBJ1-1	CASSYGQATEAFF	TGTGCCAGCAGTTATGGACAAGCCACTGAAGCTTTCTTT
TRBV6-8	.	.	TRBJ1-5	CASNGQRNQPQHF	TGTGCCAGCAACGGCCAGCGCAATCAGCCCCAGCATTTT